The 19 T cell receptor beta chains below were found in one sample sequenced in a study of radiotherapy plus CTLA-4 blockade in lung cancer. This table comes from immunoSEQ multiplex PCR, and its TCRdb copy is limited to in-frame clones, with some not included. The sample has around 70,000 clones, around 81% seen once; the top ten hold roughly 4%. Material: peripheral blood, obtained from a patient treated with radiotherapy plus ipilimumab. Receptors originate from a human donor with non-small cell lung cancer who had a partial response to radiotherapy plus ipilimumab.

V gene TRBV19 combines with J gene TRBJ1-1; a possible D gene is TRBD1 (6 bases). Trimming shortened V by 5 bases and J by 8 bases, and 12 bases separated the two germline ends. The germline V gene encodes CDR1 LNHDA and CDR2 SQIVND (reference sequence). CDR3 length: 12 residues. The CDR3 protein is CASSSLGQEAFF. The CDR3, as DNA: TGTGCCAGTAGTTCCCTTGGACAGGAAGCTTTCTTT.

V usage is TRBV6-5 and J usage is TRBJ1-4, with TRBD1 matching over 7 bases. CDR1 and CDR2 (germline): MNHEY, SVGAGI. This CDR3 contains 11 residues. Germline trimming cut 6 bases from V and 10 bases from J; bases unmatched to any gene: 2. CDR3 nucleotides: TGTGCCAGCAGACACAGGGGAAAACTGTTTTTT. Encoded protein: CASRHRGKLFF.

This clone showed up just a few times. The chain recombines TRBV30 with TRBJ2-5; D is uncertain. The last part of the DNA fits TRBJ2-7 better; the J call may be wrong. CDR1 and CDR2 from the germline V gene are GTSNPN and SVGIG (reference sequence). The CDR3 is made up of 13 amino acids. The CDR3 nucleotides read TGTGCCTGGAGTGTCCCCGGGTACTACGAGCAGTACTTC. It yields the protein CAWSVPGYYEQYF.

The CDR3 reads CASSPIGHLNTEAFF. The CDR3 coding sequence is TGTGCCAGCTCGCCAATAGGACACCTGAACACTGAAGCTTTCTTT. The chain carries TRBV18 and TRBJ1-1, with D possibly TRBD1 on 5 matching bases. Deletions cut 6 bases from V and 0 bases from J, with 14 bases between. The CDR3 runs 15 residues. Germline CDR1 KGHSH, CDR2 LQKENI.

This CDR3 reads CASNDMDAREETQYF. CDR3 DNA: TGTGCCAGCAACGACATGGATGCCAGGGAAGAGACCCAGTACTTC. The chain employs TRBV7-9 and TRBJ2-5; TRBD1 is a possible D gene (5 bases). The CDR3 extends over 15 amino acids. Per germline, CDR1 SEHNR and CDR2 FQNEAQ (reference sequence). V lost 7 bases to trimming and J lost 3 bases, with 18 bases between them.

The rearrangement uses TRBV14 and TRBJ2-7; weak D call: TRBD1 (6 bases). The CDR3 is made up of 16 amino acids. V shed 1 base and J shed 6 bases, with 19 bases lying between them. In germline, CDR1 is SGHDN, CDR2 FVKESK. In nucleotides, the CDR3 is TGTGCCAGCAGCCAAGGGTTGAGAACCCGAGGGGGCGAGCAGTACTTC. This translates into CASSQGLRTRGGEQYF.

The chain carries TRBV7-3 and TRBJ2-7, with D maybe TRBD2 (5 bases). Germline CDR1 SGHTA, CDR2 FQGTGA. V was trimmed by 5 bases and J by 5 bases, leaving 19 bases between them. The CDR3 loop spans 15 amino acids. The CDR3 DNA reads as TGTGCCAGCAGCCCTTCGGACTCAGAAGTCAACGAGCAGTACTTC. Protein product: CASSPSDSEVNEQYF.

This chain links TRBV6-6 with TRBJ1-1; no reliable D call. The CDR3 sequence is 14 residues long. CDR1 and CDR2 (germline): MNHNY, SVGAGI (reference sequence). The V end was cut by 5 bases, the J end by 8 bases, with 18 bases between. CDR3 DNA: TGTGCCAGCAGTCAGTCCCACCCGGGCGGGGAAGCTTTCTTT. This gives the protein CASSQSHPGGEAFF.

This sequence joins TRBV5-1 and TRBJ2-3, with 8 nucleotides matching TRBD2. CDR1 and CDR2 (germline): SGHRS, YFSETQ. V shed 6 bases, J shed 2 bases, and the junction held 8 bases outside the gene matches. There are 15 residues in the CDR3. CDR3 region: CASNPSGLPTDTQYF. The CDR3 bases are TGCGCCAGCAATCCTAGCGGGCTCCCCACAGATACGCAGTATTTT. Full variable domain (missing parts from reference TRBV5-1 and TRBJ2-3): KAGVTQTPRYLIKTRGQQVTLSCSPISGHRSVSWYQQTPGQGLQFLFEYFSETQRNKGNFPGRFSGRQFSNSRSEMNVSTLELGDSALYLCASNPSGLPTDTQYFGPGTRLTVL.

This clone was counted between two and nine times. V and J are TRBV7-2 and TRBJ2-7, with a weak D call TRBD1 (5 bases). The CDR3 is 15 residues long. Trimming cost V 0 bases and J 4 bases, with 13 bases left between them. Per germline, CDR1 SGHTA and CDR2 FQGNSA. CDR3 loop: CASSLAQGREYEQYF. As DNA, the CDR3 is TGTGCCAGCAGCTTAGCGCAGGGCAGGGAATACGAGCAGTACTTC.

As concerns this clone: The germline gene is not matched at one end of the junction; a read error may be the cause. The CDR3 DNA reads as TGTGCCAGCAATGAAGGGACAGGGGACGAGCAGTACTTC. Amino acids: CASNEGTGDEQYF. The rearrangement joins TRBV6-1 to TRBJ2-7; TRBD1 matches 10 bases. The CDR3 length is 13 residues. CDR1 is MNHNS and CDR2 is SASEGT in the germline V gene.

The V gene is TRBV5-1, the J gene TRBJ2-3; TRBD1 aligns across 9 bases. The CDR3 consists of 16 residues. The ends lost 0 bases at V and 0 bases at J; junction bases unmatched: 2. Germline V gene lookup returns CDR1 SGHRS and CDR2 YFSETQ. The CDR3 region is CASSLGTGVSTDTQYF. The CDR3, as DNA: TGCGCCAGCAGCTTGGGGACAGGGGTTAGCACAGATACGCAGTATTTT.

The gene calls are TRBV5-1 and TRBJ2-3; a weak D match, TRBD1 (6 bases). There are 16 residues in the CDR3. CDR1 and CDR2 from the germline V gene are SGHRS and YFSETQ. Trimming left V 2 bases short and J 2 bases short, with 15 bases between. The CDR3 sequence is CASSFLGAGDTDTQYF. CDR3 sequence (DNA): TGCGCCAGCAGCTTCCTGGGGGCAGGGGACACAGATACGCAGTATTTT.

The chain joins TRBV5-1 to TRBJ2-1; TRBD2 aligns across 14 bases. After removal of 6 bases from V and 8 bases from J, the junction contained 7 bases not matched to a gene. This CDR3 region has 15 residues. Germline assignment: CDR1 SGHRS and CDR2 YFSETQ. CDR3 bases: TGCGCCAGCACATTGGGACTAGCGGGAGCCGATGAGCAGTTCTTC. Encoded protein: CASTLGLAGADEQFF. The full variable domain, rest sourced from reference TRBV5-1 and TRBJ2-1, is KAGVTQTPRYLIKTRGQQVTLSCSPISGHRSVSWYQQTPGQGLQFLFEYFSETQRNKGNFPGRFSGRQFSNSRSEMNVSTLELGDSALYLCASTLGLAGADEQFFGPGTRLTVL.

Here the CDR3 DNA reads TGCGCCAGCAGCTTGGGTGGCGGGACGAACAATGAGCAGTTCTTC. This sequence encodes CASSLGGGTNNEQFF. This sequence joins TRBV5-1 and TRBJ2-1, with a tentative D call TRBD2 (6 bases). Trimming took 0 bases from V and 5 from J, leaving 12 bases between them. The CDR3 runs 15 residues. The germline V gene has CDR1 SGHRS and CDR2 YFSETQ.

This rearrangement joins TRBV5-1 to TRBJ2-7; D unresolved. The CDR3 spans 15 residues. With 4 bases removed from V and 5 bases from J, the gap between germline ends came to 19 bases. Germline CDR1 and CDR2: SGHRS and YFSETQ. The CDR3 is CASSEVGYGPDEQYF. The CDR3 nucleotides are TGCGCCAGCAGCGAGGTGGGTTATGGCCCTGACGAGCAGTACTTC.

The V call is TRBV5-4, the J call TRBJ2-5, with 8 positions matching TRBD2. The CDR3 has 15 residues. Germline V gene data show CDR1 as SGHNT and CDR2 as YYREEE (reference sequence). Trimming at V came to 3 bases and at J to 5 bases, leaving 9 bases not matched to a gene. CDR3 in amino acids: CASSSPASGRETQYF. Here the CDR3 DNA reads TGTGCCAGCAGCTCCCCCGCTAGCGGGCGGGAGACCCAGTACTTC. Full variable domain (remainder filled in from reference TRBV5-4 and TRBJ2-5): ETGVTQSPTHLIKTRGQQVTLRCSSQSGHNTVSWYQQALGQGPQFIFQYYREEENGRGNFPPRFSGLQFPNYSSELNVNALELDDSALYLCASSSPASGRETQYFGPGTRLLVL.

The rearrangement uses TRBV10-1 and TRBJ2-1, with TRBD2 identical over 7 bases. Looked up from germline, CDR1 is WNHNN and CDR2 is SYGVQD (reference sequence). With 5 bases clipped from V and 8 bases from J, the junction kept 9 bases outside the gene matches. The CDR3 has 14 amino acids. The CDR3 DNA is TGCGCCAGCAGTCAGACTAGCTGGGGCGATGAGCAGTTCTTC. It encodes CASSQTSWGDEQFF.

The chain couples TRBV5-6 to TRBJ2-5, with 7 bases aligning to TRBD1. The germline CDR1 and CDR2 sequences are SGHDT and YYEEEE. The CDR3 is made up of 15 amino acids. V lost 4 bases, J lost 3 bases, and 9 bases stayed unmatched. CDR3 sequence (DNA): TGTGCCAGCAGCCACACGGGACAGACCGAAGAGACCCAGTACTTC. Residues: CASSHTGQTEETQYF.